A selection of T cell receptor beta chains follows, all from one sample in a study of cytomegalovirus exposure and HLA in healthy donors. Sequenced by immunoSEQ multiplex PCR; TCRdb stores in-frame clones only, minus some. The table records 180,000 or so clones, approximately 84% of them present only once. The sample was PBMCs. Receptors were obtained from a female donor in good health and CMV-seronegative. CDR3s include the opening cysteine and the closing phenylalanine or tryptophan. Fields, in order: J gene, D gene, V gene, clone size, CDR3 protein, CDR3 DNA. The D gene is left open where the match is weak. Rows may omit the clone size; those that give it use once, few, many or a size class.

J: TRBJ1-4
D: TRBD1
V: TRBV11-2
size: few
CDR3: CASTPGQGAEKLFF
DNA: TGTGCCAGCACCCCGGGACAGGGGGCTGAAAAACTGTTTTTT

J: TRBJ2-1
D: .
V: TRBV2
size: .
CDR3: CASDTGSNEQFF
DNA: TGTGCCAGCGATACAGGGTCCAATGAGCAGTTCTTC

J: TRBJ2-3
D: TRBD1
V: TRBV29-1
size: .
CDR3: CSVAGQGFDTQYF
DNA: TGCAGCGTTGCAGGACAGGGTTTTGATACGCAGTATTTT

J: TRBJ2-4
D: .
V: TRBV12-2
size: few
CDR3: CASRVRGRFLAKNIQYF
DNA: TGTGCAAGCCGGGTTAGGGGCCGTTTTCTAGCCAAAAACATTCAGTACTTC

J: TRBJ2-1
D: TRBD2
V: TRBV7-6
size: .
CDR3: CASRGLAGGYNEQFF
DNA: TGTGCCAGCAGAGGACTAGCGGGAGGCTACAATGAGCAGTTCTTC

J: TRBJ1-2
D: .
V: TRBV27
size: .
CDR3: CASSLSPGQTSYGYTF
DNA: TGTGCCAGCAGTTTATCTCCAGGACAGACATCTTATGGCTACACCTTC

J: TRBJ1-3
D: .
V: TRBV7-9
size: .
CDR3: CASIRQANSGNTIYF
DNA: TGTGCCAGCATACGACAGGCGAACTCTGGAAACACCATATATTTT

J: TRBJ1-6
D: .
V: TRBV7-9
size: .
CDR3: CASSLAHNSYNSPLHF
DNA: TGTGCCAGCAGCTTAGCACATAACTCCTATAATTCACCCCTCCACTTT

J: TRBJ2-2
D: .
V: TRBV6-5
size: .
CDR3: CASSVLAPTGELFF
DNA: TGTGCCAGCAGTGTATTAGCCCCCACCGGGGAGCTGTTTTTT

J: TRBJ2-1
D: TRBD2
V: TRBV4-3
size: .
CDR3: CASSQEQVRGGSYNEQFF
DNA: TGCGCCAGCAGCCAAGAGCAAGTTCGGGGCGGGAGCTACAATGAGCAGTTCTTC

J: TRBJ1-2
D: .
V: TRBV6-6
size: .
CDR3: CASTTQGGWDGYTF
DNA: TGTGCCAGCACTACCCAGGGTGGGTGGGATGGCTACACCTTC

J: TRBJ2-7
D: .
V: TRBV9
size: .
CDR3: CASSVGGGAREQYF
DNA: TGTGCCAGCAGCGTAGGAGGAGGGGCGCGAGAGCAGTACTTC

J: TRBJ2-1
D: TRBD2
V: TRBV5-1
size: .
CDR3: CASSWGLENNEQFF
DNA: TGCGCCAGCAGCTGGGGACTAGAGAACAATGAGCAGTTCTTC

J: TRBJ2-1
D: TRBD1
V: TRBV18
size: .
CDR3: CASSPPGQEINEQFF
DNA: TGTGCCAGCTCACCACCGGGACAGGAGATCAATGAGCAGTTCTTC

J: TRBJ2-7
D: .
V: TRBV27
size: .
CDR3: CASSLGWGQGVYEQYF
DNA: TGTGCCAGCAGTTTAGGTTGGGGGCAGGGAGTCTACGAGCAGTACTTC

J: TRBJ2-5
D: .
V: TRBV14
size: .
CDR3: CASSQRTGNRETQYF
DNA: TGTGCCAGCAGCCAACGAACAGGGAATAGGGAGACCCAGTACTTC

J: TRBJ2-7
D: TRBD1
V: TRBV5-5
size: once
CDR3: CASSRQGRPPYEQYF
DNA: TGTGCCAGCAGCCGACAGGGGCGGCCTCCCTACGAGCAGTACTTC

J: TRBJ2-7
D: .
V: TRBV27
size: .
CDR3: CASSWGLAGIGEQYF
DNA: TGTGCCAGCAGTTGGGGCTTGGCAGGGATTGGCGAGCAGTACTTC

J: TRBJ1-4
D: TRBD1
V: TRBV6-5
size: .
CDR3: CASRGGQGSGKLFF
DNA: TGTGCCAGCAGAGGGGGACAGGGTAGTGGAAAACTGTTTTTT

J: TRBJ2-1
D: TRBD1
V: TRBV5-4
size: .
CDR3: CASSLDRTGAYNEQFF
DNA: TGTGCCAGCAGCTTGGATCGGACAGGGGCCTACAATGAGCAGTTCTTC

J: TRBJ1-6
D: .
V: TRBV7-9
size: .
CDR3: CASSFAGSPLHF
DNA: TGTGCCAGCAGCTTTGCCGGTTCACCCCTCCACTTT

J: TRBJ1-3
D: TRBD1
V: TRBV5-4
size: .
CDR3: CASSLDRGLSGNTIYF
DNA: TGTGCCAGCAGCTTGGACAGGGGTCTCTCTGGAAACACCATATATTTT

J: TRBJ2-6
D: TRBD2
V: TRBV2
size: .
CDR3: CASSEAGLAGVGANVLTF
DNA: TGTGCCAGCAGTGAAGCAGGCCTAGCGGGAGTTGGGGCCAACGTCCTGACTTTC

J: TRBJ1-2
D: TRBD1
V: TRBV19
size: .
CDR3: CASSIGTDYNGYTF
DNA: TGTGCCAGTAGTATCGGGACAGACTATAATGGCTACACCTTC

J: TRBJ2-1
D: TRBD1
V: TRBV5-1
size: .
CDR3: CASSPGTGSYNEQFF
DNA: TGCGCCAGCAGCCCCGGGACAGGCTCCTACAATGAGCAGTTCTTC

J: TRBJ2-7
D: TRBD1
V: TRBV7-9
size: .
CDR3: CASSQQGDRGNSYEQYF
DNA: TGTGCCAGCAGTCAACAGGGGGACCGGGGGAACTCCTACGAGCAGTACTTC

J: TRBJ2-7
D: .
V: TRBV28
size: .
CDR3: CASCRVRYEQYF
DNA: TGTGCCAGCTGCCGGGTAAGGTACGAGCAGTACTTC

J: TRBJ2-7
D: TRBD2
V: TRBV11-2
size: .
CDR3: CASSLISGGPYEQYF
DNA: TGTGCCAGCAGCTTAATTAGCGGGGGGCCCTACGAGCAGTACTTC